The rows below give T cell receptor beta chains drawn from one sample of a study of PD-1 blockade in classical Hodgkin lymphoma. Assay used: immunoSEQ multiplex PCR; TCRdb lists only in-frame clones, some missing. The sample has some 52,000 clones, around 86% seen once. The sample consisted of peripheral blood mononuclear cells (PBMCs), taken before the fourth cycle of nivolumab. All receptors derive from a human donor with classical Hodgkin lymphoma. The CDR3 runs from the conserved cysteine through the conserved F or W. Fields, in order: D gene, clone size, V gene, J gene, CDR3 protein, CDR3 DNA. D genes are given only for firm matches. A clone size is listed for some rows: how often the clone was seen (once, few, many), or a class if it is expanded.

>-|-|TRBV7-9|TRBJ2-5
CASSFVGEETQYF
TGTGCCAGCAGCTTCGTAGGGGAAGAGACCCAGTACTTC
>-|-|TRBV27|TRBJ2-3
CASSAVVADTQYF
TGTGCCAGCAGTGCTGTTGTCGCAGATACGCAGTATTTT
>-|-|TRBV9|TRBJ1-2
CASSVRVGEGYTF
TGTGCCAGCAGCGTGAGGGTAGGGGAAGGCTACACCTTC
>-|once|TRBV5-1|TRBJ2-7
CASSLTGTYEQYF
TGCGCCAGCAGCTTGACAGGGACCTACGAGCAGTACTTC
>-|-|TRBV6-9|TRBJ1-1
CASSYSTPEAFF
TGTGCCAGCAGTTATTCGACCCCTGAAGCTTTCTTT
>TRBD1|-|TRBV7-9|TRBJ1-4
CASSLELDRVPEKLFF
TGTGCCAGCAGCTTAGAATTGGACAGGGTCCCTGAAAAACTGTTTTTT
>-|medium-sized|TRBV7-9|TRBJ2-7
CASSPPVGGGEAYEQYF
TGTGCCAGCAGCCCGCCTGTCGGTGGCGGCGAAGCCTACGAGCAGTACTTC
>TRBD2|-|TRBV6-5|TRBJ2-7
CASSPGLAGGYEQYF
TGTGCCAGCAGTCCCGGACTAGCGGGAGGTTACGAGCAGTACTTC
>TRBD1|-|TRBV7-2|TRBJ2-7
CASSDTGTGTYEQYF
TGTGCCAGCAGCGACACCGGGACAGGGACCTACGAGCAGTACTTC
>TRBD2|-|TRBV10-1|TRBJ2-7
CASYLAGGTYEQYF
TGCGCCAGCTATCTAGCGGGAGGGACCTACGAGCAGTACTTC
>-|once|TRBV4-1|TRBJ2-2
CASSQLGTTTPGTGELFF
TGCGCCAGCAGCCAGCTAGGGACAACGACCCCGGGCACCGGGGAGCTGTTTTTT
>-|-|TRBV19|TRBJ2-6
CASSSSKFGGANVLTF
TGTGCCAGTAGTTCGTCGAAATTCGGGGGGGCCAACGTCCTGACTTTC
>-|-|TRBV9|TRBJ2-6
CASSRASRDTYSGANVLTF
TGTGCCAGCAGCAGGGCTTCCCGGGACACCTACTCTGGGGCCAACGTCCTGACTTTC
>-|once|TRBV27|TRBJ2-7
CASSRRAPYEQYF
TGTGCCAGCAGCCGCAGGGCCCCCTACGAGCAGTACTTC
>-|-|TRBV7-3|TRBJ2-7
CASSLSGGEQYF
TGTGCCAGCAGCTTATCAGGTGGCGAGCAGTACTTC
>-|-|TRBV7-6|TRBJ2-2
CASSPGNTGELFF
TGTGCCAGCAGCCCAGGGAACACCGGGGAGCTGTTTTTT
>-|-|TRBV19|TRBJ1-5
CASIEGAYSNQPQHF
TGTGCCAGTATTGAAGGTGCTTATAGCAATCAGCCCCAGCATTTT
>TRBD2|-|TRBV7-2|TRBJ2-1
CASSLWLAGGEQFF
TGTGCCAGCAGCTTATGGCTAGCGGGGGGTGAGCAGTTCTTC
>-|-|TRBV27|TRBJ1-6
CASSFSVSSYNSPLHF
TGTGCCAGCAGCTTTTCGGTGAGCTCCTATAATTCACCCCTCCACTTT
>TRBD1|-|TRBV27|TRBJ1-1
CASSKGQGRETEAFF
TGTGCCAGCAGTAAAGGACAGGGGAGAGAGACTGAAGCTTTCTTT
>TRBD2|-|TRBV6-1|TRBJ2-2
CASSAGLAGYTGELFF
TGTGCCAGCAGTGCAGGACTAGCGGGATATACCGGGGAGCTGTTTTTT
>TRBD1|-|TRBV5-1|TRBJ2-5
CASSPRIVGTVDQETQYF
TGCGCCAGCAGCCCCAGGATCGTCGGGACAGTAGACCAAGAGACCCAGTACTTC
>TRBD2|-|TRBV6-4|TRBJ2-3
CASIRLAGSTDTQYF
TGTGCCAGCATAAGACTAGCCGGTAGTACAGATACGCAGTATTTT
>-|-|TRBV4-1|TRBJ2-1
CASSQERASPYNEQFF
TGCGCCAGCAGCCAAGAGAGGGCGTCCCCCTACAATGAGCAGTTCTTC
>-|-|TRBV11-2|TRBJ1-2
CASSLEMEGRHTYGYTF
TGTGCCAGCAGCTTAGAGATGGAGGGCAGGCATACCTATGGCTACACCTTC
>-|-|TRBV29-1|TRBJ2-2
CSVRNTGELFF
TGCAGCGTTCGTAACACCGGGGAGCTGTTTTTT
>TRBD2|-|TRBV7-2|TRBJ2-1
CASSATSGARADEQFF
TGTGCCAGCAGCGCAACTAGCGGGGCCCGCGCGGATGAGCAGTTCTTC
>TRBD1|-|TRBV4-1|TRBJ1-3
CASSQRGQGISGNTIYF
TGCGCCAGCAGCCAGAGGGGACAGGGTATCTCTGGAAACACCATATATTTT
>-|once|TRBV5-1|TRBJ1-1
CASSLASANTEAFF
TGCGCCAGCAGCTTGGCTTCAGCAAACACTGAAGCTTTCTTT
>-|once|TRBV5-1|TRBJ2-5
CASSLGGSYQETQYF
TGCGCCAGCAGCTTGGGAGGGTCGTACCAAGAGACCCAGTACTTC
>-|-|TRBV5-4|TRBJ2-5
CASSLVGVTVQETQYF
TGTGCCAGCAGCTTGGTGGGGGTAACGGTCCAAGAGACCCAGTACTTC
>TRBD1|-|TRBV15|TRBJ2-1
CATSRFRQGGNEQFF
TGTGCCACCAGCAGATTTCGACAGGGGGGGAATGAGCAGTTCTTC
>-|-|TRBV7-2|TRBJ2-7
CASSLVAGKGEQYF
TGTGCCAGCAGCTTAGTGGCGGGGAAGGGCGAGCAGTACTTC
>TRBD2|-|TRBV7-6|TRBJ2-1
CASSFPEAGGPEQFF
TGTGCCAGCAGCTTCCCCGAGGCGGGGGGGCCTGAGCAGTTCTTC
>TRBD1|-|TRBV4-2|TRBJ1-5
CASREGGQGNSNQPQHF
TGTGCCAGCAGGGAGGGGGGACAGGGGAATAGCAATCAGCCCCAGCATTTT
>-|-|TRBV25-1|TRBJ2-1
CASSEDLGYNEQFF
TGTGCCAGCAGTGAGGATCTGGGTTACAATGAGCAGTTCTTC
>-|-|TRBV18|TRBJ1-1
CASSPPVRNTEAFF
TGTGCCAGCTCACCACCGGTCAGGAACACTGAAGCTTTCTTT
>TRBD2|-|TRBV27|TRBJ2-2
CASLSGGAGELFF
TGTGCCAGCCTGTCGGGGGGGGCCGGGGAGCTGTTTTTT
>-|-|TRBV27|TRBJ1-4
CASSTRRNGNEKLFF
TGTGCCAGCAGTACCCGGCGAAATGGGAATGAAAAACTGTTTTTT
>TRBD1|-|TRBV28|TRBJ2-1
CASSIGTALYNEQFF
TGTGCCAGCAGCATCGGGACAGCTCTCTACAATGAGCAGTTCTTC
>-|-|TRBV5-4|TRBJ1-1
CASSLPGTRAFF
TGTGCCAGCAGCTTGCCAGGGACACGAGCTTTCTTT
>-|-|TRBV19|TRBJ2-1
CASSIAAAYNEQFF
TGTGCCAGTAGTATAGCGGCAGCCTACAATGAGCAGTTCTTC